Below, 13 T cell receptor beta chains from the same sample are listed, as sequenced in a study of breast tumors, draining lymph nodes, adjacent tissues. Axillary draining lymph nodes of breast cancer patients supplied the node samples. One entry per CDR3 protein results from TCRdb running MiXCR on the multiplex PCR reads. The data contain tens of thousands of distinct CDR3 sequences, roughly 19% of them singletons. The sample consisted of axillary lymph node tissue. These receptors originate from a female donor with breast cancer. Some clones in this sample may be carry-over from other donors' samples.

As to this clonotype: Possible read error: a much larger clone is one base away. This chain links TRBV6-5 with TRBJ2-3, with D perhaps TRBD2 (6 bases). Between the trimmed V and J ends, which lost 8 bases and 8 bases, there was a span of 20 bases. The germline V gene encodes CDR1 MNHEY and CDR2 SVGAGI. This CDR3 region has 14 residues. The CDR3 sequence: CASGRRQTSITQYF. As DNA, the CDR3 is TGTGCCAGCGGGAGGAGACAGACATCGATTACGCAGTATTTT.

This clonotype came up many times. The chain combines TRBV4-3 with TRBJ2-2; D unclear. Germline lookup yields CDR1 LGHNA and CDR2 YSLEER. The V gene lost 4 bases and the J gene lost 6 bases, with 18 bases spanning the gap. There are 16 residues in the CDR3. Here the CDR3 reads CASSPGSRPYPGELFF. The CDR3 nucleotides are TGCGCCAGCAGCCCCGGTTCCCGGCCCTACCCCGGGGAGCTGTTTTTT.

In its sample, this clonotype was seen many times. The chain couples TRBV20-1 to TRBJ1-2, with TRBD1 as a possible D gene (6 bases). CDR3 size: 15 residues. Germline values: CDR1 DFQATT, CDR2 SNEGSKA (reference sequence). Trimming stripped 2 bases from V and 3 bases from J, with 16 bases between. The CDR3 region is CSARKTGRAYYGYTF. The CDR3 nucleotides are TGCAGTGCTAGAAAAACAGGGAGGGCCTACTATGGCTACACCTTC.

This clonotype appeared many times. This chain joins TRBV11-2 and TRBJ1-2; TRBD1 aligns across 9 bases. V dropped 0 bases and J dropped 4; count of bases not matched to a gene: 3. Germline V lookup: CDR1 SGHAT, CDR2 FQNNGV. The CDR3 covers 15 residues. CDR3 sequence reads: CASSLERQGGYGYTF. The CDR3 bases are TGTGCCAGCAGCTTAGAGAGACAGGGGGGCTATGGCTACACCTTC.

This clonotype was found many times. This chain links TRBV20-1 with TRBJ2-5; no firm D call. The germline V and J ends were trimmed by 3 bases and 1 base, with 6 bases remaining between them. The CDR3 sequence is 12 residues long. CDR1 and CDR2 from the germline V gene are DFQATT and SNEGSKA (reference sequence). The CDR3 DNA is TGCAGTGCTAGGACATTCCAAGAGACCCAGTACTTC. It codes for CSARTFQETQYF.

In this sample, this clonotype turned up many times. The V and J genes are TRBV5-4 and TRBJ2-1; 11 bases map to TRBD2. Germline V CDR1 and CDR2: SGHNT, YYREEE (reference sequence). V lost 3 bases to trimming and J lost 7 bases; unmatched junction nucleotides: 9. The length of the CDR3 is 16 residues. The DNA for the CDR3 is TGTGCCAGCAGCTCTTTAGCGGGAGGGCCGGGGAATGAGCAGTTCTTC. Protein product: CASSSLAGGPGNEQFF.

This chain joins TRBV3-1 and TRBJ2-1; 7 bases map to TRBD1. The J segment lost 2 bases and the V segment lost 3 bases, leaving 7 bases of the junction unmatched. The V gene's germline CDR1 is LGHDT and CDR2 YNNKEL (reference sequence). The length of the CDR3 is 16 residues. In DNA form, the CDR3 reads TGTGCCAGCAGCCACCTCGGGACAGATCCCTACAATGAGCAGTTCTTC. This gives the protein CASSHLGTDPYNEQFF.

This rearrangement joins TRBV20-1 to TRBJ1-4; 10 nucleotides match TRBD1. The CDR3 length is 18 residues. Germline lookup yields CDR1 DFQATT and CDR2 SNEGSKA (reference sequence). V gave up 0 bases and J gave up 0 bases; unmatched junction bases: 7. The CDR3, as DNA: TGCAGTGCTAGAGACCTCGGGACAGGGGCTCCAACTAATGAAAAACTGTTTTTT. Protein sequence: CSARDLGTGAPTNEKLFF.

This clonotype has ten or more counts. The chain employs TRBV5-1 and TRBJ2-2, with TRBD2 identical over 9 bases. Germline CDR1 is SGHRS and CDR2 is YFSETQ. V shed 1 base, J shed 1 base, and the junction held 5 bases outside the gene matches. The CDR3 consists of 17 residues. CDR3 sequence: CASSLSLTSGNTGELFF. In DNA form, the CDR3 reads TGCGCCAGCAGCTTGAGCCTGACTAGCGGGAACACCGGGGAGCTGTTTTTT.

This clonotype was seen many times. CDR3 in DNA: TGTGCCAGCAGTGCCGACCAGATGGGTGCGACTGAAAAACTGTTTTTT. Translation gives CASSADQMGATEKLFF. V usage is TRBV12-3 or TRBV12-4 and J usage is TRBJ1-4; the D is unclear. The V end was cut by 5 bases, the J end by 7 bases, with 20 bases between. The CDR3 is 16 residues long.

In this sample, this clonotype turned up many times. V gene TRBV20-1 combines with J gene TRBJ1-2, with no clear D. The CDR3 loop spans 14 amino acids. Trimming pared 6 bases from V and 4 bases from J, leaving 18 bases between. Germline lookup yields CDR1 DFQATT and CDR2 SNEGSKA (reference sequence). The CDR3 reads CSAQMGSQSYGYTF. The CDR3 DNA reads as TGCAGTGCGCAGATGGGCAGTCAGTCCTATGGCTACACCTTC.

This clonotype turned up a few times. A read error may produce the germline difference seen at one junction end. The chain is built from TRBV5-5 and TRBJ2-5; D remains ambiguous. CDR3 size: 14 residues. The germline CDR1 and CDR2 sequences are SGHKS and YYEKEE (reference sequence). The CDR3 here is CASSLVGPQGTQYF. The CDR3 nucleotides are TGTGCCAGCAGCTTAGTCGGTCCCCAAGGGACCCAGTACTTC.

This clonotype was seen at least ten times. The chain couples TRBV6-5 to TRBJ2-7; weak D call: TRBD2 (6 bases). This CDR3 contains 13 residues. The V end was cut by 0 bases, the J end by 3 bases, with 6 bases between. Looked up from germline, CDR1 is MNHEY and CDR2 is SVGAGI. DNA of the CDR3: TGTGCCAGCAGTTACTCGGAGGGCTACGAGCAGTACTTC. This codes for CASSYSEGYEQYF.